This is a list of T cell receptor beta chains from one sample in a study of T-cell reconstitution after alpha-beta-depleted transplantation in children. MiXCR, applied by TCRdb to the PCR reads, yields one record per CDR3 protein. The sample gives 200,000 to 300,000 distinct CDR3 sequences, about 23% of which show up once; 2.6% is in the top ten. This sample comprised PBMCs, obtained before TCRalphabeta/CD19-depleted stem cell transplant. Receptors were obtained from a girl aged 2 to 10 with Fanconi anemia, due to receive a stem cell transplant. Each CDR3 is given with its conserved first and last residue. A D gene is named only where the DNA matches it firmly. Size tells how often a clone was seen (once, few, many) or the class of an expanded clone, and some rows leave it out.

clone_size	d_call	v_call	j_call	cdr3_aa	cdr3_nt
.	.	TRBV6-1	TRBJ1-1	CASKLGSYEAFF	TGTGCCAGCAAGTTGGGGTCTTATGAAGCTTTCTTT
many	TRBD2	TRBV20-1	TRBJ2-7	CSARGLAGWYEQYF	TGCAGTGCGAGGGGACTAGCGGGATGGTACGAGCAGTACTTC
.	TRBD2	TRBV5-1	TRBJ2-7	CASSFEPGLALREQYF	TGCGCCAGCAGCTTTGAACCGGGACTAGCTCTCCGGGAGCAGTACTTC
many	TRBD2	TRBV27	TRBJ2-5	CASRTSGRGGRETQYF	TGTGCCAGTAGGACTAGCGGGAGAGGAGGAAGGGAGACCCAGTACTTC
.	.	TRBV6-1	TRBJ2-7	CASSVSHPWSGSYEQYF	TGTGCCAGCAGTGTTAGCCATCCTTGGAGCGGGTCTTACGAGCAGTACTTC
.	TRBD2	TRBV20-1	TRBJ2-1	CSASSGGLNEQFF	TGCAGTGCTAGTTCGGGGGGGCTCAATGAGCAGTTCTTC
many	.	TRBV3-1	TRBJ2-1	CASSGGPYNEQFF	TGTGCCAGCAGCGGGGGTCCTTACAATGAGCAGTTCTTC
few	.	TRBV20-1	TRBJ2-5	CSARSTETQYF	TGCAGTGCTCGCAGTACGGAGACCCAGTACTTC
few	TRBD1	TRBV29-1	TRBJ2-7	CSVAGTGSHEQYF	TGCAGCGTTGCCGGGACAGGGAGCCACGAGCAGTACTTC
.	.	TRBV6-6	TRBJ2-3	CASSSRVTDTQYF	TGTGCCAGCAGCTCCAGGGTGACAGATACGCAGTATTTT
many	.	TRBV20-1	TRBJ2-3	CSARGWDTQYF	TGCAGTGCTAGAGGGTGGGATACGCAGTATTTT
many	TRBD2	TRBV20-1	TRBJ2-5	CSARGVLAGGLETQYF	TGCAGTGCTAGAGGGGTGCTAGCGGGAGGGTTAGAGACCCAGTACTTC
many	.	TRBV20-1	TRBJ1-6	CSAREGRITYNSPLHF	TGCAGTGCTAGAGAGGGGAGGATCACCTATAATTCACCCCTCCACTTT
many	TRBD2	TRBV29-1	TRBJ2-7	CSAWTSGLDYEQYF	TGCAGCGCCTGGACTAGCGGATTAGACTACGAGCAGTACTTC
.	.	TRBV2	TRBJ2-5	CASSDLGRGGQETQYF	TGTGCCAGCAGTGATCTAGGCAGGGGTGGCCAAGAGACCCAGTACTTC
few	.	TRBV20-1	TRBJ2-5	CSASRILQETQYF	TGCAGTGCTAGTAGGATCCTGCAAGAGACCCAGTACTTC
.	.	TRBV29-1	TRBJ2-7	CSVGVSYYEQYF	TGCAGCGTCGGAGTTTCTTACTACGAGCAGTACTTC
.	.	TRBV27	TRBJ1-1	CASSLTPRTEAFF	TGTGCCAGCAGTTTAACCCCACGTACTGAAGCTTTCTTT
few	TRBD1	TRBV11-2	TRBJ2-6	CASSSTGQGIAGANVLTF	TGTGCCAGCAGCTCCACGGGACAGGGGATTGCTGGGGCCAACGTCCTGACTTTC